The TCR beta chain under discussion was sequenced for a study of cytomegalovirus exposure and HLA in healthy donors. The germline gives CDR1 MNHEY, CDR2 SVGAGI. V was pared by 6 bases and J by 4 bases, with 9 bases of the junction left unmatched. The CDR3 is 15 residues long. Primers: 60 Vbeta forward and 13 Jbeta reverse. Some clones are missing from TCRdb's copy, which holds only in-frame ones; the method was immunoSEQ multiplex PCR. This table holds about 69,000 clones, around 68% found once. Only a few counts were recorded for this clone. Its antigen is as yet unknown. General observations from the study: The productive fraction for most TCR beta V segments was about 87% or about 30% in an earlier analysis. Relative to the approximately 670-donor mean, N-insertions were reportedly fewer in an Asian-associated ancestry cluster in a later analysis.

V gene TRBV6-5 combines with J gene TRBJ1-5; TRBD1 matches 7 bases. Source material: PBMCs. This clonotype was obtained from a woman aged 30 to 39 in good health and CMV-seronegative. Here the CDR3 DNA reads TGTGCCAGCAGCCGAACCACAGGGGTGAATCAGCCCCAGCATTTT. It translates to CASSRTTGVNQPQHF.